This T cell receptor beta chain was retrieved from a study of blood T cell repertoires in COVID-19. Across the whole study: In each case, the material was cDNA or gDNA derived from T cells, B-cell-depleted T cells, or PBMCs.

Only in-frame clones appear in the TCRdb table, and some are missing; sequencing was by immunoSEQ multiplex PCR. The table lists around 170,000 clones, less than 90% of them singletons. V was trimmed by 6 bases and J by 4 bases, leaving 15 bases between them. From germline, CDR1 is SQVTM and CDR2 ANQGSEA. This CDR3 is 13 amino acids long. The chain recombines TRBV29-1 with TRBJ1-1, with a weak D call TRBD1 (5 bases). The sequence came from a man younger than 35 with active or convalescent COVID-19. Sequencing input: peripheral blood. In DNA, the CDR3 is TGCAGCGTCCGGGCGGGGCCTGGCACTGAAGCTTTCTTT. Translating it yields CSVRAGPGTEAFF.